These 18 T cell receptor beta chains originate from one sample sequenced in a study of T cell repertoires in cytomegalovirus infection. MiXCR was run by TCRdb on the reads, yielding one entry per CDR3 protein. The table lists a few hundred thousand distinct CDR3 sequences, under 45% of them singletons. Their antigens are not known. The input for sequencing was cultured PBMCs, taken from culture after CMV antigen stimulation. Receptors originate from a human donor in good health (CMV status not recorded). Some clones in this sample may be carry-over from other donors' samples.

In this sample, this clonotype turned up a few times. J is TRBJ2-1 and V is TRBV7-9, with 7 bases matching TRBD2. The CDR3 runs 13 residues. Germline V gene sequence: CDR1 SEHNR, CDR2 FQNEAQ (reference sequence). After removal of 10 bases from V and 4 bases from J, the junction contained 7 bases not matched to a gene. The CDR3 bases are TGTGCCACCGGACTAGTGGAGTACAATGAGCAGTTCTTC. It specifies CATGLVEYNEQFF.

In its sample, this clonotype was seen a few times. CDR3 amino acids: CASSYPQPLTGANTEAFF. The CDR3 coding sequence is TGTGCCAGCAGTTACCCCCAACCCTTGACAGGGGCCAACACTGAAGCTTTCTTT. The chain couples TRBV6-2 or TRBV6-3 to TRBJ1-1; 8 bases are shared with TRBD1. Germline CDR1 is MNHEY and CDR2 is SVGEGT. The CDR3 contains 18 residues. The junction had 13 bases not matched to a gene; V was cut back by 2 bases and J by 2 bases.

This clonotype has just a few counts. The chain employs TRBV12-3 or TRBV12-4 and TRBJ1-5; D is unresolved. This CDR3 is built from 12 residues. V was trimmed by 1 base and J by 9 bases, leaving 7 bases between them. The CDR3 reads CASSLDSGPQHF. For the CDR3, the DNA is TGTGCCAGCAGTTTAGACTCGGGGCCCCAGCATTTT.

V usage is TRBV11-2 and J usage is TRBJ2-7; 7 nucleotides align to TRBD1. The CDR3 runs to 16 residues. V dropped 6 bases and J dropped 2; count of bases not matched to a gene: 13. Germline V gene data show CDR1 as SGHAT and CDR2 as FQNNGV. The CDR3 loop is CASSSPRDRATYEQYF. The CDR3 bases are TGTGCCAGCAGTTCCCCCCGAGACAGGGCCACCTACGAGCAGTACTTC.

The table lists this clonotype with a few counts. The chain recombines TRBV6-5 with TRBJ2-2; 9 bases fit TRBD2. Trimming took 3 bases from V and 6 from J; bases not matched to a gene: 14. The CDR3 is 18 amino acids. Germline assignment: CDR1 MNHEY and CDR2 SVGAGI. Here the CDR3 DNA reads TGTGCCAGCAGTTATATGTCTAGCGGGGCTTCTCGTCCCGGGGAGCTGTTTTTT. Its translation: CASSYMSSGASRPGELFF.

V gene TRBV5-1 combines with J gene TRBJ1-3, with 7 bases identical to TRBD1. CDR3 size: 15 residues. CDR1 and CDR2 (germline): SGHRS, YFSETQ. Trimming at V came to 4 bases and at J to 0 bases, leaving 4 bases not matched to a gene. The chain's CDR3 is CASSTWTGSGNTIYF. CDR3 in DNA: TGCGCCAGCAGCACCTGGACAGGCTCTGGAAACACCATATATTTT.

The genes are TRBV19 and TRBJ1-5; no clear D. Trimming removed 5 bases at V and 10 bases at J, with 15 bases between. CDR1 and CDR2 (germline): LNHDA, SQIVND (reference sequence). The CDR3 is 13 residues long. This chain's CDR3 is CASSVLAGQPQHF. In nucleotides, the CDR3 is TGTGCCAGTAGTGTCCTCGCAGGTCAACCCCAGCATTTT.

There are a few counts of this clonotype. V usage is TRBV6-6 and J usage is TRBJ1-1; D gene ambiguous. The CDR3 totals 16 residues. The germline V gene encodes CDR1 MNHNY and CDR2 SVGAGI (reference sequence). The V end lost 0 bases, the J end lost 0 bases, and 11 bases lay between the germline ends. Here the CDR3 DNA reads TGTGCCAGCAGTTACTCGAGAGTTTTTATGAACACTGAAGCTTTCTTT. It translates to CASSYSRVFMNTEAFF.

This clonotype turned up a few times. One end of the junction fails to match germline, which may point to a read error. The gene calls are TRBV5-3 and TRBJ2-6; D unclear. TRBV5-3 is classed as an ORF, of uncertain function. This CDR3 contains 18 residues. CDR3 in DNA: TGTGCCAGCAGCTTGCCTCGTACCCGGGCGGCTGGGGCCAACGTCCTGACTTTC. This codes for CASSLPRTRAAGANVLTF.

The rearrangement uses TRBV29-1 and TRBJ2-7, with 10 bases matching TRBD2. Germline assignment: CDR1 SQVTM and CDR2 ANQGSEA. This CDR3 has 16 residues. J gave up 3 bases and V 2 bases, and 10 bases lay outside the gene matches. DNA for the CDR3: TGCAGCGTTGAACTAGCGGGAGAAAGTCCTTACTACGAGCAGTACTTC. It translates to CSVELAGESPYYEQYF.

This clonotype came up a few times. The V gene is TRBV7-2, the J gene TRBJ2-3; D possibly corresponds to TRBD1 (6 bases). Per germline, CDR1 SGHTA and CDR2 FQGNSA. V was cut by 5 bases and J by 2 bases, with 20 bases left in between. CDR3 length: 17 residues. CDR3 protein: CASSPAIAYRVTDTQYF. The CDR3 bases are TGTGCCAGCAGCCCAGCGATAGCGTACAGGGTCACAGATACGCAGTATTTT.

This clonotype showed up just a few times. The rearrangement links TRBV12-3 or TRBV12-4 to TRBJ2-7; tentatively, D is TRBD1 or TRBD2 (6 bases each). The CDR3 has 16 amino acids. Trimming removed 1 base at V and 4 bases at J, with 17 bases between. The DNA for the CDR3 is TGTGCCAGCAGTTTAGTCGCGAGGGGGGCGGGGTACGAGCAGTACTTC. This gives the protein CASSLVARGAGYEQYF.

This clonotype was seen a few times. This chain joins TRBV6-1 and TRBJ1-5, with TRBD1 as a possible D gene (5 bases). The CDR3 loop spans 17 amino acids. From germline, CDR1 is MNHNS and CDR2 SASEGT. V shed 2 bases and J shed 3 bases, with 17 bases lying between them. The DNA for the CDR3 is TGTGCCAGCAGTGAAAGATTCCTTGGGGCCCCCAATCAGCCCCAGCATTTT. Encoded protein: CASSERFLGAPNQPQHF.

J is TRBJ2-7 and V is TRBV6-6, with TRBD2 matching 7 bases. The CDR3 loop spans 15 amino acids. J gave up 2 bases and V 6 bases, and 10 bases lay outside the gene matches. The germline CDR1 and CDR2 sequences are MNHNY and SVGAGI (reference sequence). The CDR3 region is CASRPRTSTAYEQYF. The CDR3 coding sequence is TGTGCCAGCAGACCTCGGACTAGTACCGCCTACGAGCAGTACTTC.

This clonotype was found a few times. Written as DNA, the CDR3 is TGTGCCAGTAGTAGGTCGGGGACAGCCTACGAGCAGTACTTC. Its protein product is CASSRSGTAYEQYF. This rearrangement joins TRBV19 to TRBJ2-7; the match to TRBD1 covers 7 bases. Germline V gene lookup returns CDR1 LNHDA and CDR2 SQIVND (reference sequence). Germline trimming cut 4 bases from V and 2 bases from J; bases unmatched to any gene: 5. This CDR3 is 14 amino acids long.

This chain connects TRBV4-1 to TRBJ2-1; 7 bases are shared with TRBD1. Germline V lookup: CDR1 MGHRA, CDR2 YSYEKL. V trimming: 3 bases; J trimming: 4 bases; junction bases outside the gene matches: 6. The CDR3 spans 15 residues. The CDR3 protein is CASSQTQGRYNEQFF. The CDR3 DNA follows: TGCGCCAGCAGCCAGACACAGGGGCGATACAATGAGCAGTTCTTC.

This clonotype was recorded a few times. The chain combines TRBV7-8 with TRBJ2-7; no firm D call. Trimming stripped 1 base from V and 10 bases from J, with 11 bases between. CDR3 length equals 12 residues. Germline CDR1 and CDR2: SGHVS and FQNEAQ. This chain's CDR3 is CASSLDRRVQYF. The DNA for the CDR3 is TGTGCCAGCAGCTTAGATCGGCGCGTACAGTACTTC.

This clonotype appeared a single time. No conserved phenylalanine or tryptophan ends this CDR3, so it is likely a read error. The chain recombines TRBV7-6 with TRBJ1-1, with D unclear. The CDR3 has 13 amino acids. Germline V CDR1 and CDR2: SGHVS, FNYEAQ. The V gene lost 5 bases and the J gene lost 0 bases, with 7 bases spanning the gap. Here the CDR3 DNA reads TGTGCCAGCAGCCCCCAACTGAACACTGAAGCTTTCCTT. Protein sequence: CASSPQLNTEAFL.